This T cell receptor beta chain was captured in a study of T cells in Graves' hyperthyroidism and ophthalmopathy. This clonotype showed up many times. Germline lookup yields CDR1 SGHVS and CDR2 FNYEAQ. V lost 6 bases and J lost 1; bases outside the gene matches: 7. CDR3 length: 16 residues. The TCR beta CDR3 regions underwent amplification using RNA transcripts as the source. The HTBI primer set was used in a first-round RT-PCR of the TCR CDR3. TCRdb called the multiplex PCR reads again in MiXCR, with one record for every CDR3 protein. Here the sample spans around 350,000 distinct CDR3 sequences, approximately 20% being singletons.

Sequences were obtained from blood. This sequence was found in a woman under 30 with Graves' hyperthyroidism. V gene TRBV7-6 combines with J gene TRBJ1-5; 9 positions match TRBD1. Written as DNA, the CDR3 is TGTGCCAGCAGTCTTACAGGGGGCGAAAGCAATCAGCCCCAGCATTTT. Translated: CASSLTGGESNQPQHF.